This T cell receptor (beta chain) was identified during a study of beta chain features in type 1 diabetes. Study overall: The study found patients and healthy donors alike in age, gender and cell yields.

CDR1 and CDR2 from the germline V gene are KGHSH and LQKENI. V lost 4 bases to trimming and J lost 1 base; unmatched junction nucleotides: 9. The CDR3 consists of 17 residues. Points from the study as a whole: PCR might pick shorter templates more often, in the same way for patients and controls. Among patients with Type 1 diabetes, TCRB CDR3s were moderately but significantly shorter in every one of the four CD4+ subsets.

The investigators reverse transcribed all of the isolated RNA, so they sequenced expressed TCRB transcripts. Naive, central memory and regulatory T cell samples came to a mean of approximately 4 million reads. Here immunoSEQ multiplex PCR was the method, and the copy in TCRdb shows in-frame clones only, minus some. The sample carries 310,000 or so clones, 15% recorded once. Sorted populations all had greater than 95% purity. With regard to this clone: Its antigen is unknown.

The sample consisted of naive CD4+ T cells from blood. The chain combines TRBV18 with TRBJ1-5, with TRBD1 matching 8 bases. The source is a man in his late teens or twenties with type 1 diabetes. CDR3 in amino acids: CASSRTGQANSNQPQHF. DNA for the CDR3: TGTGCCAGCTCACGAACGGGACAGGCTAACAGCAATCAGCCCCAGCATTTT.